This is a list of T cell receptor beta chains from one sample in a study of early T cells in non-severe SARS-CoV-2 infection. TCRdb processed the 5' RACE reads anew with MiXCR; each CDR3 protein has one entry. The profile covers 40,000 to 55,000 distinct CDR3 sequences, with over 7.5% appearing a single time and about 8.3% taken by the ten largest. Sequencing used whole blood. The receptors were gathered from an adult who was a healthcare worker with PCR-confirmed SARS-CoV-2 infection or an uninfected control (not recorded which). The CDR3 runs from the conserved cysteine through the conserved F or W. The D gene is left open where the match is weak. Only some rows state a clone size, as once, few, many or a class for expanded clones.

TRBV6-1,NA,TRBJ1-1,NA,CASSELNTEAFF,TGTGCCAGCAGTGAATTGAACACTGAAGCTTTCTTT
TRBV7-2,few,TRBJ2-3,TRBD2,CASSLSVAGGTDTQYF,TGTGCCAGCAGCTTATCGGTAGCGGGGGGCACAGATACGCAGTATTTT
TRBV12-3/TRBV12-4,many,TRBJ1-2,NA,CASSLGESFYGYTF,TGTGCCAGCAGTTTAGGGGAGTCGTTTTATGGCTACACCTTC
TRBV7-9,many,TRBJ2-5,NA,CASSFLSQETQYF,TGTGCCAGCAGCTTTTTGAGCCAAGAGACCCAGTACTTC
TRBV5-4,few,TRBJ2-5,TRBD1,CASRQGAQETQYF,TGTGCCAGCCGACAGGGGGCCCAAGAGACCCAGTACTTC
TRBV11-2,NA,TRBJ1-1,NA,CASSLGGTANTEAFF,TGTGCCAGCAGCTTAGGGGGGACGGCAAACACTGAAGCTTTCTTT
TRBV7-9,NA,TRBJ1-1,NA,CASSSANTEAFF,TGTGCCAGCAGCTCAGCGAACACTGAAGCTTTCTTT
TRBV5-1,many,TRBJ1-2,NA,CASSLVWLARDGYTF,TGCGCCAGCAGCTTGGTTTGGTTGGCGAGGGATGGCTACACCTTC
TRBV28,NA,TRBJ1-4,NA,CASWGSLNEKLFF,TGTGCCAGTTGGGGCTCCCTTAATGAAAAACTGTTTTTT
TRBV12-3/TRBV12-4,many,TRBJ2-1,TRBD1,CASSAGQDPSYNEQFF,TGTGCCAGCAGCGCGGGACAGGATCCTTCCTACAATGAGCAGTTCTTC
TRBV3-1,many,TRBJ2-2,TRBD2,CASSQGTSADTGELFF,TGTGCCAGCAGCCAAGGGACTAGCGCTGACACCGGGGAGCTGTTTTTT
TRBV27,many,TRBJ2-1,NA,CASSPMAEYNEQFF,TGTGCCAGCAGTCCTATGGCGGAATACAATGAGCAGTTCTTC
TRBV7-6,many,TRBJ1-1,NA,CASSPQGGLPEAFF,TGTGCCAGCAGCCCCCAGGGAGGTCTTCCTGAAGCTTTCTTT
TRBV27,many,TRBJ2-3,NA,CASSLGGRSTDTQYF,TGTGCCAGCAGTTTAGGGGGGCGAAGCACAGATACGCAGTATTTT
TRBV19,NA,TRBJ2-5,NA,CATRQAGETQYF,TGTGCCACCCGACAGGCGGGAGAGACCCAGTACTTC
TRBV20-1,few,TRBJ2-5,NA,CSATGTFFLQETQYF,TGCAGTGCTACCGGGACTTTCTTTTTACAAGAGACCCAGTACTTC
TRBV11-2,many,TRBJ2-2,NA,CASSPGPEGRELFF,TGTGCCAGCAGCCCCGGACCGGAGGGGAGGGAGCTGTTTTTT
TRBV3-1,many,TRBJ2-7,TRBD2,CASSLSPLGRESEQYF,TGTGCCAGCAGCCTGTCCCCTTTAGGGAGGGAATCCGAGCAGTACTTC
TRBV28,NA,TRBJ2-7,NA,CASSLVLYEQYF,TGTGCCAGCAGTTTAGTTCTCTACGAGCAGTACTTC
TRBV6-5,NA,TRBJ2-3,TRBD2,CASRRLAGGADTQYF,TGTGCCAGCAGACGACTAGCGGGAGGGGCAGATACGCAGTATTTT
TRBV6-2/TRBV6-3,many,TRBJ2-1,NA,CASSYLPGPPGDEQFF,TGTGCCAGCAGTTACCTCCCGGGACCGCCCGGGGATGAGCAGTTCTTC
TRBV21-1,many,TRBJ2-1,NA,CASSFRGASSYNEQFF,TGTGCCAGCAGCTTCCGGGGGGCGAGCTCCTACAATGAGCAGTTCTTC
TRBV7-3,NA,TRBJ2-6,NA,CASSLGPLTGANVLTF,TGTGCCAGCAGCTTAGGCCCGTTAACTGGGGCCAACGTCCTGACTTTC
TRBV11-2,medium-sized,TRBJ1-1,NA,CASSLESGNTEAFF,TGTGCCAGCAGCTTAGAATCAGGGAACACTGAAGCTTTCTTT
TRBV12-3/TRBV12-4,NA,TRBJ2-7,TRBD1,CANRKTGTEQYF,TGTGCCAACAGAAAGACAGGGACCGAGCAGTACTTC
TRBV27,few,TRBJ2-5,NA,CASSSAWGRLRETQYF,TGTGCCAGCAGTTCAGCGTGGGGCCGGTTGCGAGAGACCCAGTACTTC
TRBV7-9,NA,TRBJ1-1,NA,CASTLTPNPNTEAFF,TGTGCCAGCACCCTAACCCCCAACCCCAACACTGAAGCTTTCTTT
TRBV18,NA,TRBJ2-7,NA,CASSNTQGAEQYF,TGTGCCAGCTCAAATACGCAGGGCGCCGAGCAGTACTTC
TRBV6-5,few,TRBJ2-3,NA,CASSHWGTTDTQYF,TGTGCCAGCAGCCATTGGGGAACCACAGATACGCAGTATTTT
TRBV7-8,few,TRBJ2-3,TRBD2,CASSSRTSGSGDTQYF,TGTGCCAGCAGCTCAAGGACTAGCGGGAGTGGAGATACGCAGTATTTT
TRBV3-1,NA,TRBJ1-6,NA,CASRIWQDNSPLHF,TGTGCCAGCAGGATCTGGCAGGATAATTCACCCCTCCACTTT
TRBV5-1,NA,TRBJ2-5,TRBD2,CASSFGASGKETQYF,TGCGCCAGCAGCTTCGGGGCTAGCGGGAAGGAGACCCAGTACTTC
TRBV7-9,few,TRBJ2-7,NA,CASSPPSYEQYF,TGTGCCAGCAGCCCCCCTTCCTACGAGCAGTACTTC
TRBV20-1,many,TRBJ1-1,NA,CSADHRPDTEAFF,TGCAGTGCCGACCATCGACCAGACACTGAAGCTTTCTTT
TRBV9,NA,TRBJ1-1,NA,CASSPTSSREAFF,TGTGCCAGCAGCCCGACATCATCTAGGGAAGCTTTCTTT
TRBV2,NA,TRBJ1-1,TRBD1,CASTTDRGKDPEAFF,TGTGCCAGCACCACCGACAGGGGAAAGGACCCTGAAGCTTTCTTT
TRBV5-1,NA,TRBJ2-3,NA,CASSSGGASTDTQYF,TGCGCCAGCAGCTCCGGGGGCGCTAGCACAGATACGCAGTATTTT
TRBV29-1,NA,TRBJ1-1,NA,CSAGPLGGTEAFF,TGCAGCGCTGGTCCCCTTGGGGGAACTGAAGCTTTCTTT
TRBV20-1,many,TRBJ2-7,NA,CSARDPPAGAYEQYF,TGCAGTGCTAGAGATCCTCCAGCCGGGGCCTACGAGCAGTACTTC
TRBV10-1,NA,TRBJ2-1,TRBD2,CASSGLASGRGGEQFF,TGCGCCAGCAGTGGGTTGGCTAGCGGGAGAGGGGGTGAGCAGTTCTTC
TRBV20-1,few,TRBJ2-1,TRBD2,CSATLAGGWSEQFF,TGCAGTGCTACCCTAGCGGGAGGGTGGAGTGAGCAGTTCTTC
TRBV2,NA,TRBJ2-3,NA,CASSERESPTGTQYF,TGTGCCAGCAGTGAACGGGAGAGTCCCACTGGTACGCAGTATTTT
TRBV12-3/TRBV12-4,many,TRBJ2-4,NA,CASSLARGAKNIQYF,TGTGCCAGCAGTTTAGCGCGAGGGGCCAAAAACATTCAGTACTTC
TRBV14,once,TRBJ2-3,NA,CASSRGLTAQYF,TGTGCCAGCAGCCGGGGACTTACTGCGCAGTATTTT
TRBV11-2,few,TRBJ2-7,TRBD2,CASSWGVSSGSYEQYF,TGTGCCAGCAGCTGGGGGGTGTCTAGCGGCTCCTACGAGCAGTACTTC
TRBV10-3,NA,TRBJ2-1,NA,CAISESMAEGSYNEQFF,TGTGCCATCAGTGAGTCAATGGCGGAAGGCTCCTACAATGAGCAGTTCTTC